The 17 T cell receptor beta chains below all came from one sample that was sequenced in a study of T-cell reconstitution after alpha-beta-depleted transplantation in children. Unique molecular identifiers were used to barcode this TCRbeta library. One entry per CDR3 protein results from TCRdb running MiXCR on the PCR reads. The table has about 870,000 distinct CDR3 sequences, about 15% seen once. This sample comprised PBMCs, mostly from graft donor cells, obtained 360 days after TCRalphabeta/CD19-depleted stem cell transplant. Every receptor here comes from a male patient between 10 and 17 years old who had a stem cell transplant for acute lymphoblastic leukemia, so the T cells may come from the graft donor.

This clonotype has only a few counts. The V call is TRBV5-1, the J call TRBJ2-1, with a weak D call TRBD2 (5 bases). Germline CDR1 and CDR2: SGHRS and YFSETQ. This CDR3 contains 14 residues. Deletions cut 0 bases from V and 5 bases from J, with 9 bases between. CDR3 loop: CASSLDSDNNEQFF. The CDR3 nucleotides read TGCGCCAGCAGCTTGGATAGCGATAACAATGAGCAGTTCTTC. The full variable domain, completed using reference TRBV5-1 and TRBJ2-1, is KAGVTQTPRYLIKTRGQQVTLSCSPISGHRSVSWYQQTPGQGLQFLFEYFSETQRNKGNFPGRFSGRQFSNSRSEMNVSTLELGDSALYLCASSLDSDNNEQFFGPGTRLTVL.

V and J are TRBV27 and TRBJ2-1; D gene ambiguous. This CDR3 spans 13 amino acids. Germline lookup yields CDR1 MNHEY and CDR2 SMNVEV (reference sequence). The V gene lost 3 bases and the J gene lost 5 bases, with 8 bases spanning the gap. The CDR3 DNA sequence: TGTGCCAGCAGTTTTCGGGCCAACAATGAGCAGTTCTTC. Its protein product is CASSFRANNEQFF.

The chain employs TRBV6-1 and TRBJ1-2, with a possible D match to TRBD1 (6 bases). The V end lost 5 bases, the J end lost 3 bases, and 16 bases lay between the germline ends. The CDR3 totals 15 residues. Germline values: CDR1 MNHNS, CDR2 SASEGT. In nucleotides, the CDR3 is TGTGCCAGCAGTCCCGGGGGGCGCCTTTACTATGGCTACACCTTC. The encoded protein is CASSPGGRLYYGYTF.

This clonotype has only a few counts. The gene calls are TRBV9 and TRBJ2-1; D may be TRBD2 (5 bases). CDR3 length: 14 amino acids. Trimming removed 4 bases at V and 7 bases at J, with 15 bases between. Germline CDR1 reads SGDLS; CDR2 reads YYNGEE. The CDR3 reads CASSPRELRNEQFF. The CDR3 DNA follows: TGTGCCAGCAGCCCCCGGGAACTAAGGAATGAGCAGTTCTTC.

The rearrangement links TRBV14 to TRBJ2-1; D is perhaps TRBD1 (5 bases). Trimming removed 5 bases from V and 3 bases from J, with 17 bases in between. CDR1 is SGHDN, CDR2 FVKESK, per germline. The CDR3 contains 16 residues. The chain's CDR3 is CASSARQNLNYNEQFF. CDR3 sequence (DNA): TGTGCCAGCAGCGCAAGACAGAACCTGAACTACAATGAGCAGTTCTTC.

This clonotype was detected many times. This CDR3 is CASSMGAPSTDTQYF. For the CDR3, the DNA is TGTGCCAGTTCGATGGGGGCCCCTAGCACAGATACGCAGTATTTT. This chain uses TRBV6-1 with TRBJ2-3; maybe TRBD1 (6 bases). CDR1 and CDR2 (germline): MNHNS, SASEGT. The CDR3 runs to 15 residues. Trimming shortened V by 9 bases and J by 0 bases, and 16 bases separated the two germline ends.

The genes are TRBV7-9 and TRBJ2-5; unclear D gene. Germline V gene data show CDR1 as SEHNR and CDR2 as FQNEAQ (reference sequence). The V end was cut by 0 bases, the J end by 4 bases, with 3 bases between. The CDR3 consists of 12 residues. CDR3 sequence reads: CASSLAIETQYF. Written as DNA, the CDR3 is TGTGCCAGCAGCTTAGCTATAGAGACCCAGTACTTC.

This clonotype has just a few counts. J is TRBJ2-2 and V is TRBV20-1; 7 nucleotides align to TRBD2. V was clipped by 0 bases and J by 1 base; unmatched bases: 5. The CDR3 length is 16 residues. Germline V CDR1 and CDR2: DFQATT, SNEGSKA (reference sequence). The CDR3 nucleotides read TGCAGTGCTAGAGATGCGGCTAGCGGGAACACCGGGGAGCTGTTTTTT. It codes for CSARDAASGNTGELFF.

There are many counts of this clonotype. The chain joins TRBV27 to TRBJ1-2, with no clear D. The CDR3 totals 14 residues. V shed 5 bases and J shed 2 bases, with 12 bases lying between them. CDR1 is MNHEY and CDR2 is SMNVEV in the germline V gene (reference sequence). In DNA form, the CDR3 reads TGTGCCAGCAGTAGAAACCCGGGGAACTATGGCTACACCTTC. This gives the protein CASSRNPGNYGYTF.

V is TRBV9 and J is TRBJ2-7, with D perhaps given as TRBD1 or TRBD2 (5 bases each). The CDR3 is made up of 15 amino acids. Trimming took off 5 bases at V and 4 bases at J, with 19 bases between the two ends. Germline V gene data show CDR1 as SGDLS and CDR2 as YYNGEE. The CDR3 DNA follows: TGTGCCAGCAGTCCCTTCCGGGACCCCCCGTACGAGCAGTACTTC. Translated, it gives CASSPFRDPPYEQYF.

The chain combines TRBV20-1 with TRBJ2-1, with TRBD2 matching 8 bases. Germline CDR1 and CDR2: DFQATT and SNEGSKA (reference sequence). The length of the CDR3 is 14 residues. J was trimmed by 7 bases and V by 3 bases; bases with no gene match: 8. CDR3: CSARDGRAKNEQFF. The CDR3, as DNA: TGCAGTGCTAGGGACGGGAGGGCCAAGAATGAGCAGTTCTTC.

The chain joins TRBV13 to TRBJ2-6; D unclear. V shed 2 bases and J shed 0 bases, with 5 bases lying between them. This CDR3 comprises 15 residues. Germline V gene sequence: CDR1 PRHDT, CDR2 FYEKMQ (reference sequence). The CDR3 protein is CASSLLFSGANVLTF. CDR3 DNA: TGTGCCAGCAGCTTATTGTTCTCTGGGGCCAACGTCCTGACTTTC.

The gene calls are TRBV5-1 and TRBJ2-1, with D unclear. The CDR3 sequence is 12 residues long. Trimming removed 1 base at V and 8 bases at J, with 7 bases between. From germline, CDR1 is SGHRS and CDR2 YFSETQ. CDR3 sequence reads: CASSLKWDEQFF. In nucleotides, the CDR3 is TGCGCCAGCAGCTTGAAGTGGGATGAGCAGTTCTTC.

The chain has TRBV2 and TRBJ2-3; a weak D match, TRBD1 (6 bases). The CDR3 extends over 17 amino acids. CDR1 and CDR2 from the germline V gene are SNHLY and FYNNEI. The V gene lost 4 bases and the J gene lost 0 bases, with 17 bases spanning the gap. This chain's CDR3 is CASSAQPDRLSTDTQYF. CDR3 nucleotides: TGTGCCAGCAGTGCCCAACCGGACAGACTTAGCACAGATACGCAGTATTTT.

This clonotype was seen ten or more times. CDR3: CASSWGGELFF. The CDR3 nucleotides are TGTGCCAGCAGTTGGGGCGGGGAGCTGTTTTTT. V usage is TRBV28 and J usage is TRBJ2-2, with D hard to call. Germline CDR1 is MDHEN and CDR2 is SYDVKM. There are 11 residues in the CDR3. V lost 4 bases and J lost 7, with 4 bases in between.

CDR3 DNA: TGTGCCAGCAGCGCCCCGGGAGGACAGCCCCAGCATTTT. Encoded protein: CASSAPGGQPQHF. The chain is built from TRBV7-9 and TRBJ1-5; no clear D gene. The CDR3 length is 13 residues. V was pared by 5 bases and J by 7 bases, with 12 bases between. Per the germline V gene, CDR1 is SEHNR and CDR2 is FQNEAQ (reference sequence).

This clonotype has just a few counts. The chain has TRBV12-3 or TRBV12-4 and TRBJ2-7, with unresolved D. The germline V and J ends were trimmed by 0 bases and 0 bases, with 12 bases remaining between them. This CDR3 comprises 16 residues. The CDR3 bases are TGTGCCAGCAGTTTAGCGGTGGGCAGGTCCTCCTACGAGCAGTACTTC. This encodes CASSLAVGRSSYEQYF.